Below are 20 T cell receptor beta chains sequenced from a single sample in a study of cytomegalovirus exposure and HLA in healthy donors (dated by TCRdb to 2015 to 2018). Receptor libraries were prepared by the immunoSEQ multiplex PCR assay. The multiplex PCR relied on a mix of 60 forward primers for TCR Vbeta segments and 13 reverse primers for TCR Jbeta segments. Entries here come from immuneACCESS through TCRdb and include only in-frame sequences with V and J called. Some clones fail to appear in such tables; in the studies checked, an unresolved V gene covers under half of the shortfall, and the cause of the remainder is unknown. The sample contains about 190,000 clones, 70% to 75% of them found a single time. The top ten hold approximately 5% of the sample. Material: PBMCs. All receptors derive from a man aged 25-45 years in good health and CMV-seropositive.

J is TRBJ1-6 and V is TRBV4-3; TRBD1 agrees at 9 bases. Germline trimming cut 3 bases from V and 9 bases from J; bases unmatched to any gene: 6. The CDR3 extends over 15 amino acids. The germline CDR1 and CDR2 sequences are LGHNA and YSLEER. The CDR3 sequence is CASSQTTGGSSPLHF. The CDR3 DNA reads TGCGCCAGCAGCCAGACGACAGGGGGGAGTTCACCCCTCCACTTT.

The chain couples TRBV5-8 to TRBJ1-1, with TRBD1 matching 7 bases. J gave up 1 base and V 3 bases, and 6 bases lay outside the gene matches. This CDR3 is 15 amino acids long. CDR1 and CDR2 (germline): SGHTS, YDEGEE. The CDR3 sequence: CASSSPDRRNTEAFF. The CDR3 nucleotides read TGTGCCAGCAGCTCACCGGACAGGAGGAACACTGAAGCTTTCTTT.

This rearrangement joins TRBV19 to TRBJ1-6, with D tentatively TRBD1 (6 bases). The CDR3 has 15 amino acids. V gave up 6 bases and J gave up 3 bases, with 12 bases separating them. Germline CDR1 is LNHDA and CDR2 is SQIVND (reference sequence). The CDR3: CASSLKGHYNSPLHF. As DNA, the CDR3 is TGTGCCAGTAGCCTCAAGGGACACTATAATTCACCCCTCCACTTT.

This clone was found a few times. The CDR3 bases are TGTGCCAGAAGCTTGCGAGATTACACTGAAGCTTTCTTT. Protein: CARSLRDYTEAFF. The chain employs TRBV5-3 and TRBJ1-1; no reliable D call. TRBV5-3 is an ORF, with its function uncertain. Trimming removed 1 base from V and 3 bases from J, with 7 bases in between. This CDR3 is 13 amino acids long.

This clone was seen once. The CDR3 protein is CASSWGGQGGDTQYF. The CDR3 coding sequence is TGCGCCAGCAGCTGGGGGGGACAGGGTGGAGATACGCAGTATTTT. The V and J genes are TRBV5-1 and TRBJ2-3, with 9 bases aligning to TRBD1. The V gene's germline CDR1 is SGHRS and CDR2 YFSETQ. This CDR3 is 15 amino acids long. The V and J ends lost 3 bases and 5 bases, in that order; junction bases with no gene match: 7.

The V and J genes are TRBV5-1 and TRBJ1-1; D gene unclear. Per germline, CDR1 SGHRS and CDR2 YFSETQ. The CDR3 sequence is 15 residues long. V dropped 0 bases and J dropped 2 bases, with 11 bases sitting between them. CDR3 residues: CASSLVLGLNTEAFF. CDR3 bases: TGCGCCAGCAGCTTGGTGCTCGGACTAAACACTGAAGCTTTCTTT.

The J gene is TRBJ1-1, the V gene TRBV27; 7 bases are shared with TRBD1. Trimming took 6 bases from V and 4 from J; bases not matched to a gene: 5. This CDR3 region has 13 residues. The germline V gene has CDR1 MNHEY and CDR2 SMNVEV (reference sequence). DNA for the CDR3: TGTGCCAGCAGCAAGGACAGGAGCACTGAAGCTTTCTTT. The encoded protein is CASSKDRSTEAFF.

V usage is TRBV27 and J usage is TRBJ1-2, with TRBD1 matching 9 bases. J was trimmed by 2 bases and V by 3 bases; bases with no gene match: 1. This CDR3 comprises 14 residues. Germline V lookup: CDR1 MNHEY, CDR2 SMNVEV (reference sequence). The CDR3 loop reads CASSFGTGNYGYTF. The CDR3 DNA reads TGTGCCAGCAGTTTCGGGACAGGGAACTATGGCTACACCTTC.

This sequence joins TRBV4-1 and TRBJ2-3, with 11 nucleotides matching TRBD1. The CDR3 runs to 15 residues. The germline V gene encodes CDR1 MGHRA and CDR2 YSYEKL. V gave up 5 bases and J gave up 4 bases; unmatched junction bases: 5. The CDR3 sequence: CASSSRTGGADTQYF. DNA of the CDR3: TGCGCCAGCAGCTCCCGGACAGGGGGCGCAGATACGCAGTATTTT.

This clone was detected only once. The chain uses TRBV4-1 and TRBJ2-2; D possibly corresponds to TRBD2 (6 bases). The CDR3 is 18 residues long. Looked up from germline, CDR1 is MGHRA and CDR2 is YSYEKL. V lost 0 bases and J lost 5, with 19 bases in between. CDR3 nucleotides: TGCGCCAGCAGCCAAGATTCGCACGGGGGAGTGGTTACCGGGGAGCTGTTTTTT. It is translated as CASSQDSHGGVVTGELFF.

The chain couples TRBV5-5 to TRBJ2-1, with 10 nucleotides matching TRBD1. CDR1 is SGHKS and CDR2 is YYEKEE in the germline V gene (reference sequence). The CDR3 spans 13 residues. V shed 3 bases and J 9 bases; nucleotides not matched to a gene: 3. CDR3 protein: CASSWDRGGEQFF. DNA for the CDR3: TGTGCCAGCAGCTGGGACAGGGGCGGTGAGCAGTTCTTC.

This clone has only a few counts. This chain joins TRBV2 and TRBJ2-7; D perhaps matches TRBD1 (5 bases). The CDR3 spans 14 residues. Germline V gene lookup returns CDR1 SNHLY and CDR2 FYNNEI. V lost 5 bases, J lost 2 bases, and 13 bases lay in between. The CDR3 DNA reads TGTGCCAGCAGTTCGACAGTGCTGACCTACGAGCAGTACTTC. The encoded protein is CASSSTVLTYEQYF.

The CDR3 nucleotides read TGTGCCAGCAGCAAAGGGGGTACCGGGACAGGGGGCGCCGTTGAAAAACTGTTTTTT. This codes for CASSKGGTGTGGAVEKLFF. The V and J genes are TRBV9 and TRBJ1-4; 12 nucleotides line up with TRBD1. V was pared by 4 bases and J by 7 bases, with 17 bases of the junction left unmatched. CDR1 is SGDLS, CDR2 YYNGEE, per germline. The CDR3 is made up of 19 amino acids. Full variable domain (remainder filled in from reference TRBV9 and TRBJ1-4): DSGVTQTPKHLITATGQRVTLRCSPRSGDLSVYWYQQSLDQGLQFLIQYYNGEERAKGNILERFSAQQFPDLHSELNLSSLELGDSALYFCASSKGGTGTGGAVEKLFFGSGTQLSVL.

The gene calls are TRBV6-5 and TRBJ2-7, with TRBD2 as a possible D gene (5 bases). V was pared by 1 base and J by 3 bases, with 7 bases between. The CDR3 sequence is 13 residues long. CDR1 and CDR2 from the germline V gene are MNHEY and SVGAGI. The CDR3 coding sequence is TGTGCCAGCAGTTACTTCGAGGGCTACGAGCAGTACTTC. Amino acids: CASSYFEGYEQYF.

The V and J genes are TRBV28 and TRBJ1-2; weak D call: TRBD1 (6 bases). This CDR3 is 14 amino acids long. Germline-derived CDR1 and CDR2 are MDHEN and SYDVKM. V was pared by 11 bases and J by 0 bases, with 16 bases between. CDR3 in DNA: TGTGCCGCCCTCCCGGGGGGCACTAACTATGGCTACACCTTC. Its translation is CAALPGGTNYGYTF.

V and J are TRBV2 and TRBJ2-5; 7 nucleotides agree with TRBD1. Germline V CDR1 and CDR2: SNHLY, FYNNEI. The V gene end was trimmed by 6 bases and the J gene end by 2 bases; junction bases not matched to a gene: 3. The CDR3 sequence is 13 residues long. The CDR3 DNA follows: TGTGCCAGCAGAGCACAGGGGCAAGAGACCCAGTACTTC. The encoded protein is CASRAQGQETQYF. The full variable domain, in which reference TRBV2 and TRBJ2-5 provide the parts outside the CDR3, is EPEVTQTPSHQVTQMGQEVILRCVPISNHLYFYWYRQILGQKVEFLVSFYNNEISEKSEIFDDQFSVERPDGSNFTLKIRSTKLEDSAMYFCASRAQGQETQYFGPGTRLLVL.

The J gene is TRBJ2-2, the V gene TRBV9; D is unclear. In germline, CDR1 is SGDLS, CDR2 YYNGEE. The V gene lost 3 bases and the J gene lost 3 bases, with 12 bases spanning the gap. The CDR3 is made up of 15 amino acids. CDR3 amino acids: CASSERPRDTGELFF. The CDR3 bases are TGTGCCAGCAGCGAGAGACCCCGGGACACCGGGGAGCTGTTTTTT.

This CDR3 is CASGLVLDRGPAGANVLTF. CDR3 DNA: TGTGCTAGTGGTTTGGTTTTGGACAGGGGGCCTGCTGGGGCCAACGTCCTGACTTTC. The chain employs TRBV12-5 and TRBJ2-6; 11 nucleotides agree with TRBD1. Per germline, CDR1 LGHNT and CDR2 FRNRAP. The CDR3 is made up of 19 amino acids. The ends lost 0 bases at V and 2 bases at J; junction bases unmatched: 6.

The gene calls are TRBV6-6 and TRBJ2-2; TRBD2 might be the D (5 bases). V was shortened by 6 bases and J by 4 bases, with 12 bases between the two germline ends. CDR1 and CDR2 (germline): MNHNY, SVGAGI (reference sequence). This CDR3 has 14 residues. CDR3 coding DNA: TGTGCCAGCAGGACGGGCGCGGGCACCGGGGAGCTGTTTTTT. This gives the protein CASRTGAGTGELFF.

CDR3 in DNA: TGCGCCAGCAGCACGAGCGCGGGGGGTTACGACTACAATGAGCAGTTCTTC. Translated: CASSTSAGGYDYNEQFF. V and J are TRBV5-1 and TRBJ2-1; 8 positions agree with TRBD2. V trimming: 4 bases; J trimming: 3 bases; junction bases outside the gene matches: 12. CDR3 length: 17 residues. The germline CDR1 and CDR2 sequences are SGHRS and YFSETQ.